This note documents a single T cell receptor (beta chain) sequence. This entry comes from a study of OX40 agonist ivuxolimab in advanced cancers. Germline CDR1 reads MNHEY; CDR2 reads SVGAGI. Between the trimmed V and J ends, which lost 5 bases and 10 bases, there was a span of 12 bases. The CDR3 covers 12 residues. Enrollment shut out patients with autoimmune disease history or systemic immunosuppression. TCRdb keeps only in-frame clones here, not all; method: immunoSEQ multiplex PCR. The table lists tens of thousands of clones, about 86% of them singletons. The rearrangement uses TRBV6-5 and TRBJ2-1, with D uncertain. This receptor was taken from an adult with an advanced solid tumor such as melanoma, head and neck, liver or kidney cancer. The specimen comprised CD4+ or CD8+ T cells sorted from blood, sampled in a trial of the OX40 agonist ivuxolimab. CDR3 residues: CASSGLVGEQFF. The CDR3 bases are TGTGCCAGCAGTGGCCTGGTTGGGGAGCAGTTCTTC.